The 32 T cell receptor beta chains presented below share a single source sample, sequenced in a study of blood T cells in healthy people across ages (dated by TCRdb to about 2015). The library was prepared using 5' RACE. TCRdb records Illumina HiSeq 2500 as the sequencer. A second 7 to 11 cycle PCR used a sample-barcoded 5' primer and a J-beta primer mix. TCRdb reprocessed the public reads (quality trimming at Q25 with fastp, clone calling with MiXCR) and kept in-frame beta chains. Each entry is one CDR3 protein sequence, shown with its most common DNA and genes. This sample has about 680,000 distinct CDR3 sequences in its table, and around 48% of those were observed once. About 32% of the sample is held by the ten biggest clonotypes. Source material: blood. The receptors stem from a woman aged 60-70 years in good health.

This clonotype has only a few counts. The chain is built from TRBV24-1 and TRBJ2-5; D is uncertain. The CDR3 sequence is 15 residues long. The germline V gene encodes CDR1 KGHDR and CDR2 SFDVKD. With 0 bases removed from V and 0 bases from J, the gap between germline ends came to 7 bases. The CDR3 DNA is TGTGCCACCAGTGATTTGGTCGGGTACCAAGAGACCCAGTACTTC. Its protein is CATSDLVGYQETQYF.

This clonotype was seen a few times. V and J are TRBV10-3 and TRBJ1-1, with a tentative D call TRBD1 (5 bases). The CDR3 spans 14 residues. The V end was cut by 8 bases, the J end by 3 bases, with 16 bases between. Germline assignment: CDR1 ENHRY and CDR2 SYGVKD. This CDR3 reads CAISKGLSDTEAFF. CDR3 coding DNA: TGTGCCATCTCGAAGGGACTGTCCGACACTGAAGCTTTCTTT.

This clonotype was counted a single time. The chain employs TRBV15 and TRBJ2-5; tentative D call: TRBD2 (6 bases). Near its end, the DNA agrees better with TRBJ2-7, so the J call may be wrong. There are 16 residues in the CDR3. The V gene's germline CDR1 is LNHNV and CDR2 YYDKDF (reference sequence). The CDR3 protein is CATSRSGRGRFYEQYF. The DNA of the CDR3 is TGTGCCACCAGCAGGTCGGGTCGGGGGAGATTCTACGAGCAGTACTTC.

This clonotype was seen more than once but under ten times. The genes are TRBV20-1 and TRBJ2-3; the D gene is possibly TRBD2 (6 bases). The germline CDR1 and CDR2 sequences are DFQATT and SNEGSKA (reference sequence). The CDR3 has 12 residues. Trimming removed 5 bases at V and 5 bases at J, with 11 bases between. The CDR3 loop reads CSALTAGDTQYF. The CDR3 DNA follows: TGCAGTGCTCTCACAGCGGGAGATACGCAGTATTTT.

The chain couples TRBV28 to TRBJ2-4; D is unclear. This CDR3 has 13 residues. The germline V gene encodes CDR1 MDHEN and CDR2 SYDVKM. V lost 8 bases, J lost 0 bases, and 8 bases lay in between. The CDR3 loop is CASGGLAKNIQYF. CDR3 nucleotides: TGTGCCAGCGGCGGCTTAGCCAAAAACATTCAGTACTTC. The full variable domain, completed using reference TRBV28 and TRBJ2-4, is DVKVTQSSRYLVKRTGEKVFLECVQDMDHENMFWYRQDPGLGLRLIYFSYDVKMKEKGDIPEGYSVSREKKERFSLILESASTNQTSMYLCASGGLAKNIQYFGAGTRLSVL.

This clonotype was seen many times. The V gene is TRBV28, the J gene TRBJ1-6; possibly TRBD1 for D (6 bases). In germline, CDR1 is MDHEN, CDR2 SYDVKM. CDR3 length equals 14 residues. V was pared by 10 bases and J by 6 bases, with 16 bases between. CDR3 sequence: CATRRQVFNSPLHF. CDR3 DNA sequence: TGTGCCACCAGACGACAGGTGTTTAATTCACCCCTCCACTTT.

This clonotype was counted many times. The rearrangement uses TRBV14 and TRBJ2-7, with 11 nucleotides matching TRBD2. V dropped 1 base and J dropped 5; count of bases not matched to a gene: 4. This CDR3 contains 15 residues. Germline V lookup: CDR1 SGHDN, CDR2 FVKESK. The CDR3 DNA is TGTGCCAGCAGCCAAGTCTCACTAGCGGGAGACGAGCAGTACTTC. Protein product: CASSQVSLAGDEQYF.

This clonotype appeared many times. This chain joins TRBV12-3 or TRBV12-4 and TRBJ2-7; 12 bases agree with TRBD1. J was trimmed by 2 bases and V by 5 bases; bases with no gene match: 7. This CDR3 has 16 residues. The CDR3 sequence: CASSQAGTGGTYEQYF. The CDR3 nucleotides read TGTGCCAGCAGTCAAGCCGGGACAGGGGGCACCTACGAGCAGTACTTC.

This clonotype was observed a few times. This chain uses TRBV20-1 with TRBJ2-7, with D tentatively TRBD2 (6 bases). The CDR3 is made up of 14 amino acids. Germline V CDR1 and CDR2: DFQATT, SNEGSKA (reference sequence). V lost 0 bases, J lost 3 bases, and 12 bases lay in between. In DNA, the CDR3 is TGCAGTGCTAGAGATCGGGCGGGACGCTACGAGCAGTACTTC. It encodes CSARDRAGRYEQYF.

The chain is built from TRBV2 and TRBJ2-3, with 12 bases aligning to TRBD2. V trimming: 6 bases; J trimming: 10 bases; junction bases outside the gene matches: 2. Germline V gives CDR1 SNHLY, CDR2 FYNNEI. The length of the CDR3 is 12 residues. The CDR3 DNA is TGTGCCAGCAGGACTAGCGGGAGTGCGCAGTATTTT. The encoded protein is CASRTSGSAQYF.

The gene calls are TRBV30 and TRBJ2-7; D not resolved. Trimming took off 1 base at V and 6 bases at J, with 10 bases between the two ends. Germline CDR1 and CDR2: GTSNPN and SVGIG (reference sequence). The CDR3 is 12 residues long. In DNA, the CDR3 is TGTGCCTGGAGTGCCCCCACCGGCGAGCAGTACTTC. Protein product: CAWSAPTGEQYF.

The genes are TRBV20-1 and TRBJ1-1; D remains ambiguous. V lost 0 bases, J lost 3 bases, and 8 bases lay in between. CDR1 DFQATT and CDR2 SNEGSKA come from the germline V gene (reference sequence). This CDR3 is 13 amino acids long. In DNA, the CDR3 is TGCAGTGCTAGAGAGGATAAGTACACTGAAGCTTTCTTT. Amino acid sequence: CSAREDKYTEAFF.

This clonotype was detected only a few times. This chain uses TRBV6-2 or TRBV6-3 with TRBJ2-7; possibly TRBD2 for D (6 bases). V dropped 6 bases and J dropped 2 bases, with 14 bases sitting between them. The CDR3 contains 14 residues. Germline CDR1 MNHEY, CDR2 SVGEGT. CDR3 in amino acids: CASSGGTATYEQYF. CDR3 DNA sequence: TGTGCCAGCAGCGGAGGGACGGCCACCTACGAGCAGTACTTC.

The CDR3 sequence: CASSPGGWGQETQYF. CDR3 in DNA: TGTGCCAGCAGCCCAGGTGGTTGGGGCCAAGAGACCCAGTACTTC. This chain uses TRBV9 with TRBJ2-5; no definite D call. The CDR3 is 15 amino acids. From germline, CDR1 is SGDLS and CDR2 YYNGEE. Between the trimmed V and J ends, which lost 4 bases and 1 base, there was a span of 14 bases.

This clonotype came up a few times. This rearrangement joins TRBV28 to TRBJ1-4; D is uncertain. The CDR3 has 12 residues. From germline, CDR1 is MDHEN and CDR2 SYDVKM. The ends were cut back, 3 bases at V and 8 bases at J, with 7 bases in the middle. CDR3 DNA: TGTGCCAGCAGTTTTATAGAGGAAAAACTGTTTTTT. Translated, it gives CASSFIEEKLFF.

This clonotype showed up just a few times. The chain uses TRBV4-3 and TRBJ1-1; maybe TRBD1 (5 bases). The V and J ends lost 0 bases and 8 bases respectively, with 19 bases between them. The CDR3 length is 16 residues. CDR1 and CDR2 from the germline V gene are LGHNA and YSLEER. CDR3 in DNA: TGCGCCAGCAGCCAAGATGGGGCAGGAGGCCATGAGGAAGCTTTCTTT. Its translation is CASSQDGAGGHEEAFF.

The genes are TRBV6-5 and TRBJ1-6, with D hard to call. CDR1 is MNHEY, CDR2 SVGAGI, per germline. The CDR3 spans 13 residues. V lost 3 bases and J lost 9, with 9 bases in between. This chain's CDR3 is CASSYGGFSPLHF. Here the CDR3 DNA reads TGTGCCAGCAGTTATGGTGGATTTTCACCCCTCCACTTT.

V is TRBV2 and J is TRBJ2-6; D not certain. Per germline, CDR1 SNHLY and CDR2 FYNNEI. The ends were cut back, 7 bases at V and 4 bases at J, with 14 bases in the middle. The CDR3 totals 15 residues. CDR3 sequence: CASMGERKGANVLTF. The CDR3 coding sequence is TGTGCCAGCATGGGTGAAAGGAAAGGGGCCAACGTCCTGACTTTC.

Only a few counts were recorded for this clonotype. CDR3 in amino acids: CASSVGRTGFSYEQYF. CDR3 in DNA: TGTGCCAGCAGCGTAGGAAGGACAGGGTTCTCCTACGAGCAGTACTTC. The chain is built from TRBV9 and TRBJ2-7, with 8 bases identical to TRBD1. The CDR3 spans 16 residues. V trimming: 0 bases; J trimming: 0 bases; junction bases outside the gene matches: 5. Germline CDR1 reads SGDLS; CDR2 reads YYNGEE.

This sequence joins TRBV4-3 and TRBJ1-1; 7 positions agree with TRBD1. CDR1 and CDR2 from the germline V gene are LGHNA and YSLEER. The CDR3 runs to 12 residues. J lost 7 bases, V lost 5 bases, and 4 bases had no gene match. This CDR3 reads CASSSQGYEAFF. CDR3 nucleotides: TGCGCCAGCAGCTCACAGGGGTATGAAGCTTTCTTT.

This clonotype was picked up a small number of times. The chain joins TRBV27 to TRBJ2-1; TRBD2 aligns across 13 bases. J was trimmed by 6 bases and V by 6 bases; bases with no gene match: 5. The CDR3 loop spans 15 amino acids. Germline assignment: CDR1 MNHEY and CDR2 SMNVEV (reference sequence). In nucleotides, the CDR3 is TGTGCCAGCAGCACTAGCGGGAGGGCCGCCAATGAGCAGTTCTTC. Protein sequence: CASSTSGRAANEQFF.

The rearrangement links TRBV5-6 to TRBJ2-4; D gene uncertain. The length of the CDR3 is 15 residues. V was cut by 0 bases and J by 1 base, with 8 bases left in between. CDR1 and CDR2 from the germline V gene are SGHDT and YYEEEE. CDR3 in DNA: TGTGCCAGCAGCTTGGGGGGTTCTGCCAAAAACATTCAGTACTTC. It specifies CASSLGGSAKNIQYF.

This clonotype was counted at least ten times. This CDR3 reads CASSLGVGLSYEQYF. CDR3 in DNA: TGTGCCAGCAGCCTGGGGGTGGGCCTCTCCTACGAGCAGTACTTC. The gene calls are TRBV7-2 and TRBJ2-7; D is perhaps TRBD1 or TRBD2 (5 bases each). This CDR3 has 15 amino acids. CDR1 is SGHTA and CDR2 is FQGNSA in the germline V gene. Trimming pared 5 bases from V and 0 bases from J, leaving 14 bases between.

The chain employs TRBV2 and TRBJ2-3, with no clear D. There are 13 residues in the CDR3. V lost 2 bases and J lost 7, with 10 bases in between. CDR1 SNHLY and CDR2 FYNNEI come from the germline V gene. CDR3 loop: CASSENYRNTQYF. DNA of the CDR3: TGTGCCAGCAGTGAAAACTATCGAAATACGCAGTATTTT.

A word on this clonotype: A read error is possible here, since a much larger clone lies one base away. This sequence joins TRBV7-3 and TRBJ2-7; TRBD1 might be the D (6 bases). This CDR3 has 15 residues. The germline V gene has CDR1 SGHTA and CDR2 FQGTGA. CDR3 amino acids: CASGLKAGEAYEQYF. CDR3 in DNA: TGTGCCAGCGGCTTAAAGGCAGGGGAAGCCTACGAGCAGTACTTC.

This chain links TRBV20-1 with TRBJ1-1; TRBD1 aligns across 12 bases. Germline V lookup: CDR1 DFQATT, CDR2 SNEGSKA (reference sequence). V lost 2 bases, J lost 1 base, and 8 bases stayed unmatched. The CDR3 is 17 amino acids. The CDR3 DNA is TGCAGTGCTAGACTACCGCCGGGACAGGGGGCGAACACTGAAGCTTTCTTT. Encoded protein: CSARLPPGQGANTEAFF.

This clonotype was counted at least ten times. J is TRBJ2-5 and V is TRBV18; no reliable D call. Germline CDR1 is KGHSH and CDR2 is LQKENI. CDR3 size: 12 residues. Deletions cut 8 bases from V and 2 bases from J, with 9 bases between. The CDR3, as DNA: TGTGCCAGCAGTCGAGGACAAGAGACCCAGTACTTC. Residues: CASSRGQETQYF.

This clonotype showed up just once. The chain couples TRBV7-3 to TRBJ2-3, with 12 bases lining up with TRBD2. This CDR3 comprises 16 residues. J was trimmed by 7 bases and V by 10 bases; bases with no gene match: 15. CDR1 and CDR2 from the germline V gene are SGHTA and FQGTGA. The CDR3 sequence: CANTPSLAGGLNTQYF. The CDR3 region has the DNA TGTGCCAACACCCCCTCACTAGCGGGAGGTTTAAATACGCAGTATTTT.

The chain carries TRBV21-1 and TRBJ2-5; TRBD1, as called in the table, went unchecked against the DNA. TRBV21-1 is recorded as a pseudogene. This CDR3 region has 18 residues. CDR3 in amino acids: CASSKVRVWGGTEETQYF. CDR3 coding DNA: TGTGCCAGCAGCAAAGTCAGGGTTTGGGGGGGCACCGAGGAGACCCAGTACTTC.

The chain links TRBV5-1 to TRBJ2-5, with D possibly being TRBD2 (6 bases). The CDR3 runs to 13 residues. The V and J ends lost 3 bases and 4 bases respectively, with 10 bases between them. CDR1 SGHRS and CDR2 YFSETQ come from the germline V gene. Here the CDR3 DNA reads TGCGCCAGCAGCTGGTTGGGAGGAGAGACCCAGTACTTC. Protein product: CASSWLGGETQYF.

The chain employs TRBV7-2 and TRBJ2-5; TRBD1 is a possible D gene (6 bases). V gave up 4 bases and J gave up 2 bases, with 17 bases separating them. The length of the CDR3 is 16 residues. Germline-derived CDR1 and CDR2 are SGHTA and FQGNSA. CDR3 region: CASSSPVDSPQETQYF. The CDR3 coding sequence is TGTGCCAGCAGCTCCCCCGTGGACAGTCCGCAAGAGACCCAGTACTTC.

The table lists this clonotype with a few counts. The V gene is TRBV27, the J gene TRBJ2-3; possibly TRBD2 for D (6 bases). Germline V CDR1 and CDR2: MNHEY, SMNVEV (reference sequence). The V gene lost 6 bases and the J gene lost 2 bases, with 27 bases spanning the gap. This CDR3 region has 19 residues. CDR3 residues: CASRVQGEYGGSNTDTQYF. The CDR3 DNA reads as TGTGCCAGCAGGGTTCAGGGCGAGTACGGGGGTTCGAACACAGATACGCAGTATTTT.